These 9 T cell receptor beta chains came from one sample sequenced in a study of beta chain features in type 1 diabetes. Sequencing targeted expressed TCRB transcripts, as all isolated RNA had been reverse transcribed. Produced via immunoSEQ multiplex PCR; TCRdb's table is partial and in-frame only. The sample has 600,000 or so clones, about an eighth seen once. These receptors have no known antigen. Study-wide results and limits: Moderate but significant shortening of TCRB CDR3s was recorded in all four CD4+ subsets from Type 1 diabetes patients.

Input material: naive CD4+ T cells from blood. All receptors derive from a man under 40 with type 1 diabetes.

The chain employs TRBV29-1 and TRBJ2-2; D unclear. The CDR3 loop spans 11 amino acids. V lost 1 base to trimming and J lost 7 bases, with 4 bases between them. CDR1 and CDR2 (germline): SQVTM, ANQGSEA. CDR3 in DNA: TGCAGCGTTGAAGGGAACGGGGAGCTGTTTTTT. This encodes CSVEGNGELFF.

This chain joins TRBV13 and TRBJ1-1; no clear D. The CDR3 sequence is 15 residues long. Germline V gene lookup returns CDR1 PRHDT and CDR2 FYEKMQ (reference sequence). V lost 2 bases to trimming and J lost 0 bases, with 10 bases between them. The CDR3 DNA reads TGTGCCAGCAGCTTACAGTATCCGCTGAACACTGAAGCTTTCTTT. It encodes CASSLQYPLNTEAFF.

J is TRBJ1-1 and V is TRBV4-2, with D unclear. Trimming removed 1 base from V and 1 base from J, with 7 bases in between. This CDR3 has 14 residues. Germline V gives CDR1 LGHNA, CDR2 YNFKEQ. CDR3 sequence: CASSQGRPNTEAFF. Here the CDR3 DNA reads TGTGCCAGCAGCCAAGGGCGGCCGAACACTGAAGCTTTCTTT.

V gene TRBV4-2 combines with J gene TRBJ1-4, with a tentative D call TRBD1 (5 bases). CDR1 and CDR2 from the germline V gene are LGHNA and YNFKEQ. This CDR3 has 14 residues. The V end was cut by 6 bases, the J end by 7 bases, with 15 bases between. The DNA for the CDR3 is TGTGCCAGCAGTAACGGTGGGGGAGGTGAAAAACTGTTTTTT. Protein sequence: CASSNGGGGEKLFF.

This clone was recorded a few times. The chain carries TRBV9 and TRBJ2-1; D is possibly TRBD1 (6 bases). The CDR3 loop spans 14 amino acids. The germline V gene has CDR1 SGDLS and CDR2 YYNGEE. Trimming left V 1 base short and J 6 bases short, with 11 bases between. The CDR3 DNA follows: TGTGCCAGCAGCGTACTACAGGGCTCCAATGAGCAGTTCTTC. It is translated as CASSVLQGSNEQFF.

Only a few counts were recorded for this clone. V usage is TRBV6-6 and J usage is TRBJ1-1; D not resolved. V was trimmed by 2 bases and J by 2 bases, leaving 6 bases between them. Germline loops: CDR1 MNHNY, CDR2 SVGAGI (reference sequence). This CDR3 spans 13 amino acids. The CDR3 DNA follows: TGTGCCAGCAGTTACAGGAAAAACACTGAAGCTTTCTTT. Its protein is CASSYRKNTEAFF.

The chain carries TRBV5-1 and TRBJ2-5, with 7 bases identical to TRBD2. Germline loops: CDR1 SGHRS, CDR2 YFSETQ. There are 15 residues in the CDR3. The J segment lost 4 bases and the V segment lost 3 bases, leaving 9 bases of the junction unmatched. The CDR3 DNA reads as TGCGCCAGCAGCTCCCCCGAGACTAGCCCAGAGACCCAGTACTTC. Translation: CASSSPETSPETQYF.

J is TRBJ1-6 and V is TRBV25-1; 8 bases are shared with TRBD1. The germline V gene encodes CDR1 MGHDK and CDR2 SYGVNS. The CDR3 contains 14 residues. Trimming at V came to 6 bases and at J to 9 bases, leaving 7 bases not matched to a gene. CDR3 amino acids: CASRATGEGSPLHF. In DNA form, the CDR3 reads TGTGCCAGCAGGGCGACAGGGGAGGGTTCACCCCTCCACTTT.

This rearrangement joins TRBV29-1 to TRBJ1-3; D is undetermined. Trimming stripped 7 bases from V and 0 bases from J, with 10 bases between. The V gene's germline CDR1 is SQVTM and CDR2 ANQGSEA. The CDR3 consists of 13 residues. The CDR3 nucleotides read TGCAGCGCTAGGGAGTACTCTGGAAACACCATATATTTT. It translates to CSAREYSGNTIYF. Filled out from reference TRBV29-1 and TRBJ1-3, the complete variable domain reads SAVISQKPSRDICQRGTSLTIQCQVDSQVTMMFWYRQQPGQSLTLIATANQGSEATYESGFVIDKFPISRPNLTFSTLTVSNMSPEDSSIYLCSAREYSGNTIYFGEGSWLTVV.